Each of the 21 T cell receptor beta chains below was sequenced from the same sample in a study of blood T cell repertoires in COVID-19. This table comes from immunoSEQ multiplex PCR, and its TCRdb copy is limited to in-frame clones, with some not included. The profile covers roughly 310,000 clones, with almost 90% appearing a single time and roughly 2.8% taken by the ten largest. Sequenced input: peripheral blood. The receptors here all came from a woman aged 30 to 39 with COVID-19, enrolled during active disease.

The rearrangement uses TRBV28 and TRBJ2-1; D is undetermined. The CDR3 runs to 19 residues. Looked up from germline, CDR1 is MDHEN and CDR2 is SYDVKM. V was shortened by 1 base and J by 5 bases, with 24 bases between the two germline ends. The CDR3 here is CASSLLIPPRRARHNEQFF. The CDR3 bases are TGTGCCAGCAGTTTATTAATCCCCCCCCGACGAGCTAGGCACAATGAGCAGTTCTTC. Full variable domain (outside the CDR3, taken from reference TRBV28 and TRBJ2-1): DVKVTQSSRYLVKRTGEKVFLECVQDMDHENMFWYRQDPGLGLRLIYFSYDVKMKEKGDIPEGYSVSREKKERFSLILESASTNQTSMYLCASSLLIPPRRARHNEQFFGPGTRLTVL.

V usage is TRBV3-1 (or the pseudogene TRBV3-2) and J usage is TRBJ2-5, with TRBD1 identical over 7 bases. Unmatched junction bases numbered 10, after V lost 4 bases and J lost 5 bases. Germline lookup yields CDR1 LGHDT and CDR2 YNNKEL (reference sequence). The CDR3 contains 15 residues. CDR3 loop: CASSLTGRVMETQYF. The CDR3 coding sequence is TGTGCCAGCAGCCTGACAGGGAGAGTTATGGAGACCCAGTACTTC.

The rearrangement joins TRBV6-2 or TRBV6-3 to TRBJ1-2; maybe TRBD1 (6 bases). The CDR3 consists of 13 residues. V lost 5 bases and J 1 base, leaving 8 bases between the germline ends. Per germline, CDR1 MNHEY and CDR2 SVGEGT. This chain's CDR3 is CASSTQGNYGYTF. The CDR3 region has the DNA TGTGCCAGCAGTACACAGGGTAACTATGGCTACACCTTC.

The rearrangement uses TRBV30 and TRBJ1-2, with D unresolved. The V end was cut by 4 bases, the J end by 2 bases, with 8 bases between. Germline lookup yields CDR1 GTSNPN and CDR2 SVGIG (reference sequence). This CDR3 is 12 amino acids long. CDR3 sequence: CAWTTGNYGYTF. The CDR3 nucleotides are TGTGCCTGGACGACTGGGAACTATGGCTACACCTTC.

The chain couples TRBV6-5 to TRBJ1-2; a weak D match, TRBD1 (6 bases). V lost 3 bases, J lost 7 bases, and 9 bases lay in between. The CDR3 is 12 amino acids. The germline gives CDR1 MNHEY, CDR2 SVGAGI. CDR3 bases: TGTGCCAGCAGTTATAGCAGGGGTGGCTACACCTTC. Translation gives CASSYSRGGYTF.

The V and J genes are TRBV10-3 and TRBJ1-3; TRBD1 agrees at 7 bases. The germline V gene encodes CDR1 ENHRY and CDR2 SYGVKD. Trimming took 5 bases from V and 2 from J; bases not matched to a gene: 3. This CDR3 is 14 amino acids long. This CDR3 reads CAISQDRAGNTIYF. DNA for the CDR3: TGTGCCATCAGTCAAGACAGGGCTGGAAACACCATATATTTT.

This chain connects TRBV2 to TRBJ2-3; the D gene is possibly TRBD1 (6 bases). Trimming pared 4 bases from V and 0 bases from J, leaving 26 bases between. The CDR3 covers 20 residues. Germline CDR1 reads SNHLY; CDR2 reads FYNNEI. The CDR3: CASSGITGFTAGTSTDTQYF. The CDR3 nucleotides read TGTGCCAGCAGTGGGATTACAGGGTTCACTGCGGGTACTAGCACAGATACGCAGTATTTT.

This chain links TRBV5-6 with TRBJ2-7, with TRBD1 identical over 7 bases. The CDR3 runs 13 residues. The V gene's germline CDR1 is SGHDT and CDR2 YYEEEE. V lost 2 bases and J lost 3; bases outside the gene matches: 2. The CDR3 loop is CASSFGTVYEQYF. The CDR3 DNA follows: TGTGCCAGCAGCTTTGGGACAGTCTACGAGCAGTACTTC.

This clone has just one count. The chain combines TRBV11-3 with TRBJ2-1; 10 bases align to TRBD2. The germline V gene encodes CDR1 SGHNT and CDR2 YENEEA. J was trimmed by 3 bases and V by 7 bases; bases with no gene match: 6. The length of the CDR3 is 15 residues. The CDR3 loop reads CASTFLAGVYNEQFF. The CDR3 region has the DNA TGTGCCAGCACGTTCCTAGCGGGAGTCTACAATGAGCAGTTCTTC.

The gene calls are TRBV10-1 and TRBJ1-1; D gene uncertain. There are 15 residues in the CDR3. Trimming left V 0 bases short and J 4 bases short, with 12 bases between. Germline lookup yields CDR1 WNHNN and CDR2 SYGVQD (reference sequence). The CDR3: CASSESRLLRTEAFF. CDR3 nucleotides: TGCGCCAGCAGTGAGTCGAGGCTCCTCCGCACTGAAGCTTTCTTT.

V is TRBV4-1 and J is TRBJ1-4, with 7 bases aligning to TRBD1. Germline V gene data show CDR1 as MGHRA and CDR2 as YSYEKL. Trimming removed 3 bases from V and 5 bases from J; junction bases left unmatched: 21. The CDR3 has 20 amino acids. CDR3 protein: CASSHRTGPSFDSLNEKLFF. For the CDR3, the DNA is TGCGCCAGCAGCCATAGGACAGGCCCCTCTTTCGACTCTTTAAATGAAAAACTGTTTTTT.

Written as DNA, the CDR3 is TGTGCCAGCAGCGGAAATATATTATCGACAGTATACAATGAGCAGTTCTTC. It is translated as CASSGNILSTVYNEQFF. V gene TRBV11-2 combines with J gene TRBJ2-1, with D tentatively TRBD1 (5 bases). The CDR3 runs to 17 residues. The V gene's germline CDR1 is SGHAT and CDR2 FQNNGV. V was clipped by 5 bases and J by 4 bases, with 21 bases between them.

CDR3 DNA sequence: TGTGCCAGCAGACCGGGACTAGCGTCCGATACGCAGTATTTT. Residues: CASRPGLASDTQYF. This chain connects TRBV27 to TRBJ2-3, with TRBD2 matching over 10 bases. Germline CDR1 and CDR2: MNHEY and SMNVEV (reference sequence). V shed 6 bases, J shed 6 bases, and the junction held 6 bases outside the gene matches. The CDR3 has 14 amino acids.

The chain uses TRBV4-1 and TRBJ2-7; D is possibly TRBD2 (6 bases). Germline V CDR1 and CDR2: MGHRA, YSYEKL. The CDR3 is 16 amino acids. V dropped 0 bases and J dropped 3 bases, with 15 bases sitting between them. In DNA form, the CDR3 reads TGCGCCAGCAGCCAAGAGTCGTCTAGCGTGGGCTACGAGCAGTACTTC. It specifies CASSQESSSVGYEQYF.

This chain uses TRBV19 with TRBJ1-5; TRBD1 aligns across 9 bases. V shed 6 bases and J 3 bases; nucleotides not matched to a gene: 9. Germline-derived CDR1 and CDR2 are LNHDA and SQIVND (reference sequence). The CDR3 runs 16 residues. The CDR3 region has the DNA TGTGCCAGTAGGAACCGCGGGACAGGGTACAATCAGCCCCAGCATTTT. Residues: CASRNRGTGYNQPQHF.

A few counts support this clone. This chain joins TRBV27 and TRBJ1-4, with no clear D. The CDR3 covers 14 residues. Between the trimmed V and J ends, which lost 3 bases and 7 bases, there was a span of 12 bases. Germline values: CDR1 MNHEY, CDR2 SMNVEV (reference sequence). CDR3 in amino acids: CASSLSGPGEKLFF. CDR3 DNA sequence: TGTGCCAGCAGTTTGTCGGGTCCGGGTGAAAAACTGTTTTTT.

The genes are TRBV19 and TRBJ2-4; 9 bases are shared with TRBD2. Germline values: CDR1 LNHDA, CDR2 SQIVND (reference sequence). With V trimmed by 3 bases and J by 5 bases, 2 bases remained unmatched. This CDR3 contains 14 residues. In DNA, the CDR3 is TGTGCCAGTAGTATCGGCGGGGGGGAAAACATTCAGTACTTC. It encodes CASSIGGGENIQYF.

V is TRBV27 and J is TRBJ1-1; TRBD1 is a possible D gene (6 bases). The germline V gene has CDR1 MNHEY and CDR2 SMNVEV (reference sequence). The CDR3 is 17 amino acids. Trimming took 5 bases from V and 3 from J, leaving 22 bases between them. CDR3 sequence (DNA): TGTGCCAGCAGTCCGGGTAAAGACAGGCTTCGGGACACTGAAGCTTTCTTT. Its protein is CASSPGKDRLRDTEAFF.

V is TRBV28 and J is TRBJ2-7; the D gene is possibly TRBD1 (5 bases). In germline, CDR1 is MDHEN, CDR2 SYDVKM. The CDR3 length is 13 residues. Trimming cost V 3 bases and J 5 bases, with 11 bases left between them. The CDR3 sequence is CASSFPGLNEQYF. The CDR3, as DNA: TGTGCCAGCAGTTTCCCAGGGCTCAACGAGCAGTACTTC.

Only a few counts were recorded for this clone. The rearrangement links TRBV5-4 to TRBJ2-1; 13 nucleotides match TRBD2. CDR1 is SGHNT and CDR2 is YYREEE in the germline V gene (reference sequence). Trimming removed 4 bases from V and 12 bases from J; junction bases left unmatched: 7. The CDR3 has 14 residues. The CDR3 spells CASSLPLAGGAQFF. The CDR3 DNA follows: TGTGCCAGCAGCCTACCACTAGCGGGGGGGGCGCAGTTCTTC.

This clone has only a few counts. The CDR3 spells CAWSVGTPNTIYF. The CDR3 coding sequence is TGTGCCTGGAGTGTGGGCACTCCAAACACCATATATTTT. The chain uses TRBV30 and TRBJ1-3, with D unresolved. With 0 bases removed from V and 6 bases from J, the gap between germline ends came to 9 bases. This CDR3 is built from 13 residues. Germline V gene data show CDR1 as GTSNPN and CDR2 as SVGIG (reference sequence).